This T cell receptor (beta chain) was observed in a study of CD8+CD57+ T cells in acquired aplastic anemia. Study information: Sorted CD4+ plus CD8+ cells gave DNA averaging approximately 2.9 ug.

Germline V lookup: CDR1 SGHTA, CDR2 FQGNSA. The CDR3 loop spans 15 amino acids. Patients chosen for sequencing had CD8+CD57+ cells that had expanded, as shown by flow cytometry. Severe acquired aplastic anemia affected all patients. In regard to this clonotype: Its antigen is undetermined. A junction boundary mismatches the germline segment, possibly from a read error.

The study, taken as a whole, reports: Patients and controls shared over 25 CD8+ CDR3 sequences, highly expressed in patients.

Template material for TCR beta VDJ and CDR3 profiling consisted of genomic DNA. TCRdb used MiXCR to reprocess the reads, holding one entry per CDR3 protein. The data hold hundreds of thousands of distinct CDR3 sequences, with roughly 45% observed a single time. Sequencing was performed on sorted CD4+, CD8+, or CD8+CD57+ T cells (not recorded which) from PBMCs. This chain links TRBV7-2 with TRBJ2-6; 11 nucleotides agree with TRBD1. The clonotype was recovered from a human donor with aplastic anemia. CDR3 sequence reads: CASSLPGQGVNVLTF. The CDR3 region has the DNA TGTGCCAGCAGCTTGCCGGGACAGGGGGTCAACGTCCTGACTTTC.